This T cell receptor beta chain was profiled in a study of control samples from healthy donors and cancer patients (dated by TCRdb to 2018 to 2020). Receptor amplification or capture employed the immunoSEQ multiplex PCR assay. TCRdb obtained this table from immuneACCESS and retained in-frame rearrangements with V and J assigned. These tables miss some clones; where compared with another copy, unresolved V genes account for less than half of the shortfall, and the remainder is unexplained. In this sample the table shows around 110,000 clones, 75% to 90% of which occur a single time. Approximately 1.1% of the sample rests with the top ten. Points on this clone: The specificity of this receptor is unknown. Nothing much larger sits one base from this clone, and base qualities are not available.

V drops 0 bases and J drops 3 bases, leaving 10 bases in between. The CDR3 numbers 15 residues from cysteine through phenylalanine. CDR3 DNA only is kept here, 45 bases in frame from base 1. The germline V gene supplies CDR1 SGHRS and CDR2 YFSETQ. The receptor was isolated from a woman aged 45-65 years with colorectal cancer. The sequenced material came from PBMCs. The sequence joins TRBV5-1 to TRBJ2-4, and TRBD2 may be the D gene, going by 5 matching bases. The CDR3 protein: CASSLAGRGKNIQYF. In nucleotide form, the sequence is TGCGCCAGCAGCTTGGCGGGGAGAGGCAAAAACATTCAGTACTTC.